This T cell receptor (beta chain) was identified in a study of CD8 T cells in ankylosing spondylitis. TCRdb analysed the 5' RACE reads with MiXCR anew, one entry per CDR3 protein. The repertoire consists of almost 400,000 distinct CDR3 sequences, with under 25% occurring once and the leading ten covering about 16%. Germline assignment: CDR1 SGHRS and CDR2 YFSETQ. This CDR3 has 15 residues. V lost 0 bases and J 0 bases, leaving 7 bases between the germline ends. Study-level points and caveats: Ankylosing spondylitis blood seemed to carry a telltale TCR beta motif made of under ten highly homologous variants.

This clonotype has only a few counts. Its antigen is not identified. This chain joins TRBV5-1 and TRBJ1-3; D is uncertain. Material: blood, either unsorted or a sorted T cell fraction (not recorded which). This sequence was found in a male donor with ankylosing spondylitis. CDR3 sequence: CASSLDGVSGNTIYF. In DNA, the CDR3 is TGCGCCAGCAGCTTGGATGGCGTCTCTGGAAACACCATATATTTT. Supplemented by reference TRBV5-1 and TRBJ1-3, the full variable domain reads KAGVTQTPRYLIKTRGQQVTLSCSPISGHRSVSWYQQTPGQGLQFLFEYFSETQRNKGNFPGRFSGRQFSNSRSEMNVSTLELGDSALYLCASSLDGVSGNTIYFGEGSWLTVV.